A selection of T cell receptor beta chains follows, all from one sample in a study of blood T cell repertoires in COVID-19. The repertoire was sequenced with immunoSEQ multiplex PCR; TCRdb's copy has only in-frame clones and lacks some. The profile shows a few hundred thousand clones, around 89% of them singletons. The sequenced material came from PBMCs or T cells enriched from blood (not recorded which). The receptors shown here come from a woman aged 40 to 50 with acute COVID-19. The CDR3 runs from the conserved cysteine through the conserved F or W. Clone size, where shown, is once, few, many, or a class for clones that have expanded.

V gene: TRBV14; clone size: NA; CDR3 protein: CASSRPGQWTNEQFF
V gene: TRBV19; clone size: NA; CDR3 protein: CASTMPLYRGRVNTEAFF
V gene: TRBV3-1/TRBV3-2; clone size: NA; CDR3 protein: CASSQSDRPINYGYTF
V gene: TRBV3-1/TRBV3-2; clone size: NA; CDR3 protein: CASSQDSSGAGGTQYF
V gene: TRBV25-1; clone size: NA; CDR3 protein: CASSAGSGGADTQYF
V gene: TRBV9; clone size: NA; CDR3 protein: CASSVGGTGVGYGYTF
V gene: TRBV6-5; clone size: NA; CDR3 protein: CASSDSAKAFF
V gene: TRBV2; clone size: NA; CDR3 protein: CASNINRGYTEAFF
V gene: TRBV30; clone size: NA; CDR3 protein: CAWSPALQRVGTQYF
V gene: TRBV10-2; clone size: NA; CDR3 protein: CASSESGLAGGPRVDTQYF
V gene: TRBV21-1; clone size: NA; CDR3 protein: CASSTRTSGRERQETQYF
V gene: TRBV7-2; clone size: NA; CDR3 protein: CASSLVQGAYEQYF
V gene: TRBV7-2; clone size: once; CDR3 protein: CASSQSTGGNTEAFF
V gene: TRBV7-2; clone size: NA; CDR3 protein: CASRFSPSQSYEQYF
V gene: TRBV5-1; clone size: NA; CDR3 protein: CASSLVLAGAYEQYF
V gene: TRBV7-9; clone size: NA; CDR3 protein: CASSATGNQPQHF
V gene: TRBV10-3; clone size: NA; CDR3 protein: CAISEQRTSVGELFF
V gene: TRBV29-1; clone size: NA; CDR3 protein: CSVDRDYTEAFF
V gene: TRBV7-9; clone size: NA; CDR3 protein: CASSTDSTEAFF
V gene: TRBV7-2; clone size: NA; CDR3 protein: CASSSNRVGGNTIYF
V gene: TRBV7-8; clone size: NA; CDR3 protein: CASSLAPGQVLNYGYTF
V gene: TRBV7-2; clone size: NA; CDR3 protein: CASSLNRVNTEAFF
V gene: TRBV29-1; clone size: once; CDR3 protein: CSGTGTGGGDTQYF
V gene: TRBV7-9; clone size: once; CDR3 protein: CASSRGELNTEAFF
V gene: TRBV6-5; clone size: NA; CDR3 protein: CASRLTGAQETQYF
V gene: TRBV24-1; clone size: NA; CDR3 protein: CATSDLPIAGGWTDTQYF
V gene: TRBV4-3; clone size: NA; CDR3 protein: CASSQDERGGRDTQYF
V gene: TRBV5-4; clone size: NA; CDR3 protein: CASSLLANNEQFF
V gene: TRBV19; clone size: NA; CDR3 protein: CASSILSANYGYTF
V gene: TRBV4-3; clone size: NA; CDR3 protein: CASSQAGGPYNEQFF
V gene: TRBV7-2; clone size: NA; CDR3 protein: CATGQGMGEKLFF
V gene: TRBV24-1; clone size: few; CDR3 protein: CATSDPTSGGHNEQFF
V gene: TRBV5-6; clone size: NA; CDR3 protein: CASSLGAFLNTEAFF
V gene: TRBV18; clone size: NA; CDR3 protein: CASSPNRAYGYTF
V gene: TRBV25-1; clone size: once; CDR3 protein: CASSEFAGAGGYTF
V gene: TRBV7-2; clone size: once; CDR3 protein: CASSFSGTGVGDTQYF
V gene: TRBV27; clone size: NA; CDR3 protein: CASSPTGDYGYTF
V gene: TRBV5-1; clone size: NA; CDR3 protein: CASSTSTDTQYF
V gene: TRBV10-2; clone size: once; CDR3 protein: CASSVDRVPRPTEAFF
V gene: TRBV10-3; clone size: NA; CDR3 protein: CAISRAEGPPLHF
V gene: TRBV18; clone size: NA; CDR3 protein: CASSPPLNTEAFF
V gene: TRBV14; clone size: NA; CDR3 protein: CASSQVREQFF
V gene: TRBV5-4; clone size: NA; CDR3 protein: CASSPRTSGSYNEQFF
V gene: TRBV6-5; clone size: NA; CDR3 protein: CASSRTWWQFF
V gene: TRBV5-1; clone size: few; CDR3 protein: CASRSSAQVAYSPLHF
V gene: TRBV4-1; clone size: NA; CDR3 protein: CATDPSRTQYF
V gene: TRBV28; clone size: NA; CDR3 protein: CASSFRFGQEKLFF
V gene: TRBV7-2; clone size: NA; CDR3 protein: CASSPQAFSGANVLTF
V gene: TRBV5-6; clone size: NA; CDR3 protein: CASSWAGMTNYGYTF
V gene: TRBV19; clone size: NA; CDR3 protein: CASSIAGTGEHEQYF
V gene: TRBV24-1; clone size: NA; CDR3 protein: CATSDPRGRDGYTF
V gene: TRBV10-1; clone size: NA; CDR3 protein: CASSRGGNTGELFF
V gene: TRBV29-1; clone size: NA; CDR3 protein: CSARGGGNTIYF
V gene: TRBV3-1/TRBV3-2; clone size: NA; CDR3 protein: CASSQETAYNEQFF
V gene: TRBV10-3; clone size: few; CDR3 protein: CAIRGTENTEAFF
V gene: TRBV7-9; clone size: NA; CDR3 protein: CASSLFGSQETRYF
V gene: TRBV30; clone size: NA; CDR3 protein: CAWRTGTGDYEQFF
V gene: TRBV6-5; clone size: NA; CDR3 protein: CASSRGDRTEAFF
V gene: TRBV6-2/TRBV6-3; clone size: NA; CDR3 protein: CASSYGLAGGGDQETQYF